This T cell receptor beta chain is drawn from a study of shared clonotypes between healthy human individuals. Study summary: Each donor contributed plates that comprised three CD4 naive, three CD4 memory, two CD8 naive and one CD8 memory. Regarding the study as a whole: Generally, naive subsets (rather than memory subsets) showed larger estimated richness.

Regarding this clone: Its antigen is not known. Other DNA sequences within the sample encode an identical CDR3.

The CDR3 consists of 14 residues. The V gene lost 5 bases and the J gene lost 1 base, with 9 bases spanning the gap. Per the germline V gene, CDR1 is MNHEY and CDR2 is SVGAGI. CD4+ cell separation produced CD45RA+ naive and CD45RA-negative memory subsets. The assay was immunoSEQ multiplex PCR, and TCRdb's table has in-frame clones only and misses some. The table records about 2 million clones, over 85% of them present only once. This chain connects TRBV6-5 to TRBJ1-5; possible D gene TRBD1, 6 bases. The receptor's source is a man younger than 30 in good health. The sample taken for sequencing was naive CD4+ T cells sorted from blood. Specified subset: CD45RA+ positively selected. The CDR3 spells CASSRTVSNQPQHF. The CDR3 DNA sequence: TGTGCCAGCAGTCGGACAGTAAGCAATCAGCCCCAGCATTTT.